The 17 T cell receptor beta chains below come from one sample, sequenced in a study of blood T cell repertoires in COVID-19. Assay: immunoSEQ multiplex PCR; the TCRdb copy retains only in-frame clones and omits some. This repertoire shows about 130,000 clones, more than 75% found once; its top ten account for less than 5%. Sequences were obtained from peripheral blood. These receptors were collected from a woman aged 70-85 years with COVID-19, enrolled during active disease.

Here the CDR3 reads CASTGQNSEQYF. The CDR3 nucleotides read TGTGCCAGCACCGGACAAAACTCCGAGCAGTACTTC. The V and J genes are TRBV6-5 and TRBJ2-7; perhaps TRBD1 as D (5 bases). This CDR3 has 12 amino acids. The ends were cut back, 7 bases at V and 6 bases at J, with 13 bases in the middle. CDR1 MNHEY and CDR2 SVGAGI come from the germline V gene.

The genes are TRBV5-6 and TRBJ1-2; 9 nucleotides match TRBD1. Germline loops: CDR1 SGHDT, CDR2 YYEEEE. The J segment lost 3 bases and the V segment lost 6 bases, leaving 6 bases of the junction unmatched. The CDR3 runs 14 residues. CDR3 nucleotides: TGTGCCAGCAACATGGACAGGGGACACTATGGCTACACCTTC. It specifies CASNMDRGHYGYTF.

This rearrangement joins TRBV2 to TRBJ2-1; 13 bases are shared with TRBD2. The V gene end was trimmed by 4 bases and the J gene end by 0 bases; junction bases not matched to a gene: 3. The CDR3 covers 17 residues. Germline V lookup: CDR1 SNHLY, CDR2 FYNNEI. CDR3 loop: CASSVLAGGSSYNEQFF. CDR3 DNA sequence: TGTGCCAGCAGTGTACTAGCGGGGGGGAGCTCCTACAATGAGCAGTTCTTC.

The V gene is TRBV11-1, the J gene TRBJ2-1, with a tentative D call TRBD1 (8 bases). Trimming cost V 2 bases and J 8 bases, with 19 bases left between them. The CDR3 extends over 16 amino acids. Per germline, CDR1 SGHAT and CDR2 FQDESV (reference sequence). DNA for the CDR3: TGTGCCAGCAGCTTAACAACAGGGGGGGATTTTTATGAGCAGTTCTTC. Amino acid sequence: CASSLTTGGDFYEQFF.

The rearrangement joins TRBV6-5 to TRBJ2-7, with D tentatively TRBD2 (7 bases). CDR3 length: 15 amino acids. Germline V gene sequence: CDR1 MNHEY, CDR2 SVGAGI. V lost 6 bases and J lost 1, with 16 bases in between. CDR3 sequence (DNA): TGTGCCAGCAGCCTAGAAGGGGGGGGGTCCTACGAGCAGTACTTC. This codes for CASSLEGGGSYEQYF.

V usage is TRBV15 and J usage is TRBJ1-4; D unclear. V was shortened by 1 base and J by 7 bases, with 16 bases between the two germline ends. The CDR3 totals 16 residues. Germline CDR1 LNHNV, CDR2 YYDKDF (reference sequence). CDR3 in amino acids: CATSRAVVQYGEKLFF. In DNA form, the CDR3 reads TGTGCCACCAGCAGAGCGGTTGTACAGTACGGTGAAAAACTGTTTTTT.

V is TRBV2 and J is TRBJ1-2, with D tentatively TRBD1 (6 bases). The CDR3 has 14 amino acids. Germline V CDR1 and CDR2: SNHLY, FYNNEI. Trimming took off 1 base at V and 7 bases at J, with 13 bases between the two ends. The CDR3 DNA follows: TGTGCCAGCAGTGAAGTGGGCTTGGGGGCTGGCTACACCTTC. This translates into CASSEVGLGAGYTF.

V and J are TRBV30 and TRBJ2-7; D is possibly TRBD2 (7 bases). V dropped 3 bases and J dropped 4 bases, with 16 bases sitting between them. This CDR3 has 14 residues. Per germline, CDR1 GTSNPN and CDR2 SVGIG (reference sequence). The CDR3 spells CAWRTFGGRYEQYF. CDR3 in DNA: TGTGCCTGGAGAACCTTCGGGGGGCGGTACGAGCAGTACTTC.

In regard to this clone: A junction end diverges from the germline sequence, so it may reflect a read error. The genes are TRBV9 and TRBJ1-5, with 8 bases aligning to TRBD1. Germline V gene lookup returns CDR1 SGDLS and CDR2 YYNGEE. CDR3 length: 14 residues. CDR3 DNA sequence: TGTGCCAGCAGCTCACAGGGGGGCGGACAGCTCCAGCATTTT. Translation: CASSSQGGGQLQHF. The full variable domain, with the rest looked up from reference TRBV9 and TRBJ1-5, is DSGVTQTPKHLITATGQRVTLRCSPRSGDLSVYWYQQSLDQGLQFLIQYYNGEERAKGNILERFSAQQFPDLHSELNLSSLELGDSALYFCASSSQGGGQLQHFGDGTRLSIL.

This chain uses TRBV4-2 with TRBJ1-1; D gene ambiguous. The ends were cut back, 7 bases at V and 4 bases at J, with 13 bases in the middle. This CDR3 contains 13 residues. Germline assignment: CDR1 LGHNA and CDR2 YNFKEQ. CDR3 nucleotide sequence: TGTGCCAGCACTATCTTTCGGGGCACTGAAGCTTTCTTT. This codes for CASTIFRGTEAFF.

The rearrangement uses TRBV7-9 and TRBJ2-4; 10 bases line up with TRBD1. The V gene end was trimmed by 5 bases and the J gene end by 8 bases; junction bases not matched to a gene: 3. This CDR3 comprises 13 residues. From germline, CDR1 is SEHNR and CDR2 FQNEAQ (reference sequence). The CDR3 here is CASSTGQGYIQYF. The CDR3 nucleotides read TGTGCCAGCAGCACGGGACAGGGGTACATTCAGTACTTC.

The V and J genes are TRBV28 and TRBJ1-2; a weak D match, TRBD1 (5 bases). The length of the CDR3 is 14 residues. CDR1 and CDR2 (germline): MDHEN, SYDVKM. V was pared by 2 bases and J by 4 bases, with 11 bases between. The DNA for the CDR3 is TGTGCCAGCAGTTTAAGGGGATCGGGCTATGGCTACACCTTC. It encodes CASSLRGSGYGYTF.

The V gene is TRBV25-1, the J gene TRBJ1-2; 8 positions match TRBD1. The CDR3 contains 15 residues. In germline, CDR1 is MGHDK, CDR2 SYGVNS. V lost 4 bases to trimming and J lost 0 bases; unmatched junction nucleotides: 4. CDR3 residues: CASSGTGKTNYGYTF. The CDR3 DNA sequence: TGTGCCAGCAGTGGGACAGGGAAGACTAACTATGGCTACACCTTC.

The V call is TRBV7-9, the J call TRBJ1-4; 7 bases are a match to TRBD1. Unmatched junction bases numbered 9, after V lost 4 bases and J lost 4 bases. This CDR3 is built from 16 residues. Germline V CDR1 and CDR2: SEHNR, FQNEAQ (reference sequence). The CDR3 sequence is CASSSSGTAYNEKLFF. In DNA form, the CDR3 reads TGTGCCAGCAGCTCGTCAGGGACAGCTTATAATGAAAAACTGTTTTTT. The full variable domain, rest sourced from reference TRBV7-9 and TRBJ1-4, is DTGVSQNPRHKITKRGQNVTFRCDPISEHNRLYWYRQTLGQGPEFLTYFQNEAQLEKSRLLSDRFSAERPKGSFSTLEIQRTEQGDSAMYLCASSSSGTAYNEKLFFGSGTQLSVL.

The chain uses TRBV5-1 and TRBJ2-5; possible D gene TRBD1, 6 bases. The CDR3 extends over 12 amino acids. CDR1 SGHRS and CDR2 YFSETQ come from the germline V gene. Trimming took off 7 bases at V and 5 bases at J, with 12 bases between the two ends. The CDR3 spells CASGQPQETQYF. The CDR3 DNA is TGCGCCAGCGGACAGCCTCAGGAGACCCAGTACTTC.

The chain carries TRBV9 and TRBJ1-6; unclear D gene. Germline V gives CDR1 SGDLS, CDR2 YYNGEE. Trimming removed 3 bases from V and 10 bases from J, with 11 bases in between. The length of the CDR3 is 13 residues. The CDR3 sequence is CASSDWRESPLHF. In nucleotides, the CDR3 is TGTGCCAGCAGCGACTGGCGGGAATCACCCCTCCACTTT. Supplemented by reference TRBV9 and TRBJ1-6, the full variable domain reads DSGVTQTPKHLITATGQRVTLRCSPRSGDLSVYWYQQSLDQGLQFLIQYYNGEERAKGNILERFSAQQFPDLHSELNLSSLELGDSALYFCASSDWRESPLHFGNGTRLTVT.

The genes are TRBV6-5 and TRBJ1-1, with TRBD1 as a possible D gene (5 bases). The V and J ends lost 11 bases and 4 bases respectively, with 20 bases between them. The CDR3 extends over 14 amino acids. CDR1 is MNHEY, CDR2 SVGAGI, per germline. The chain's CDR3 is CAVSWGDLTTEAFF. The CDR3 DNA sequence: TGTGCCGTATCCTGGGGGGATTTGACCACTGAAGCTTTCTTT.